This passage covers 17 T cell receptor beta chains from one sample sequenced in a study of PD-1 blockade in classical Hodgkin lymphoma. Time point here: newly diagnosed, previously untreated cHL patient sample. It was by magnetic negative selection that CD8+ T cells were isolated from thawed PBMCs. The protocol was immunoSEQ multiplex PCR, while the TCRdb copy is restricted to in-frame clones and leaves out a portion. The table lists around 23,000 clones, more than 75% of them singletons. Sequenced: CD8+ T cells from blood. These receptors all come from a human donor with classical Hodgkin lymphoma.

The rearrangement links TRBV7-6 to TRBJ1-2; 11 bases fit TRBD1. Per the germline V gene, CDR1 is SGHVS and CDR2 is FNYEAQ. The ends lost 5 bases at V and 4 bases at J; junction bases unmatched: 15. The CDR3 covers 18 residues. The CDR3 DNA follows: TGTGCCAGCAGCCGAACCGGGACAGGGGGGCCAGTAGCCTATGGCTACACCTTC. Amino acid sequence: CASSRTGTGGPVAYGYTF.

In its sample, this clone was seen once. This sequence joins TRBV30 and TRBJ1-1; D is unclear. V lost 4 bases to trimming and J lost 6 bases, with 9 bases between them. The CDR3 extends over 11 amino acids. The V gene's germline CDR1 is GTSNPN and CDR2 SVGIG (reference sequence). CDR3 sequence (DNA): TGTGCCTGGACTGTCGTTTCTGAAGCTTTCTTT. Translating it yields CAWTVVSEAFF.

The chain couples TRBV6-5 to TRBJ2-5; TRBD1 matches 7 bases. CDR1 and CDR2 from the germline V gene are MNHEY and SVGAGI. J lost 3 bases, V lost 5 bases, and 9 bases had no gene match. There are 15 residues in the CDR3. The CDR3 is CASSPTIGQEETQYF. As DNA, the CDR3 is TGTGCCAGCAGTCCTACAATTGGACAGGAAGAGACCCAGTACTTC.

V and J are TRBV5-6 and TRBJ2-7; 9 positions agree with TRBD1. V was clipped by 0 bases and J by 2 bases; unmatched bases: 0. The CDR3 is 14 residues long. Germline-derived CDR1 and CDR2 are SGHDT and YYEEEE. The CDR3, as DNA: TGTGCCAGCAGCTTGGGGACAGGGGCCTACGAGCAGTACTTC. Translated: CASSLGTGAYEQYF. The variable domain in full, with the rest retrieved from reference TRBV5-6 and TRBJ2-7, is DAGVTQSPTHLIKTRGQQVTLRCSPKSGHDTVSWYQQALGQGPQFIFQYYEEEERQRGNFPDRFSGHQFPNYSSELNVNALLLGDSALYLCASSLGTGAYEQYFGPGTRLTVT.

The chain employs TRBV6-5 and TRBJ1-1, with 8 bases matching TRBD1. Germline CDR1 is MNHEY and CDR2 is SVGAGI. The CDR3 extends over 13 amino acids. Trimming at V came to 5 bases and at J to 4 bases, leaving 3 bases not matched to a gene. The CDR3 reads CASSHRGSTEAFF. In DNA, the CDR3 is TGTGCCAGCAGTCACAGGGGGTCCACTGAAGCTTTCTTT.

The chain joins TRBV27 to TRBJ1-1; D perhaps matches TRBD1 (6 bases). Germline V lookup: CDR1 MNHEY, CDR2 SMNVEV (reference sequence). The CDR3 extends over 13 amino acids. Trimming pared 6 bases from V and 4 bases from J, leaving 12 bases between. The CDR3 bases are TGTGCCAGCAGCCAGGGGTCGGGCACTGAAGCTTTCTTT. Residues: CASSQGSGTEAFF.

The rearrangement links TRBV9 to TRBJ1-3; no clear D. Germline-derived CDR1 and CDR2 are SGDLS and YYNGEE. V lost 0 bases and J 0 bases, leaving 10 bases between the germline ends. There are 16 residues in the CDR3. CDR3 amino acids: CASSVERTYSGNTIYF. CDR3 sequence (DNA): TGTGCCAGCAGCGTAGAAAGAACCTACTCTGGAAACACCATATATTTT.

The J gene is TRBJ1-1, the V gene TRBV15, with a weak D call TRBD1 (6 bases). The CDR3 consists of 16 residues. Trimming removed 0 bases at V and 4 bases at J, with 15 bases between. From germline, CDR1 is LNHNV and CDR2 YYDKDF (reference sequence). The CDR3 reads CATSRDHRARGTEAFF. Written as DNA, the CDR3 is TGTGCCACCAGCAGAGATCACAGGGCAAGGGGCACTGAAGCTTTCTTT.

The genes are TRBV5-5 and TRBJ1-2; the match to TRBD1 covers 8 bases. The CDR3 spans 12 residues. V lost 4 bases, J lost 7 bases, and 3 bases stayed unmatched. Germline CDR1 reads SGHKS; CDR2 reads YYEKEE (reference sequence). The CDR3: CASSADRGGYTF. The CDR3 DNA reads TGTGCCAGCAGCGCCGACAGGGGTGGCTACACCTTC.

The V call is TRBV2, the J call TRBJ1-3; perhaps TRBD1 as D (5 bases). Germline CDR1 and CDR2: SNHLY and FYNNEI. The CDR3 is 14 amino acids. V gave up 11 bases and J gave up 1 base, with 15 bases separating them. The CDR3, as DNA: TGTGCCCAATGGGACGGGATATCTGGAAACACCATATATTTT. It yields the protein CAQWDGISGNTIYF.

The J gene is TRBJ2-7, the V gene TRBV5-4; TRBD2 matches at 7 bases. Germline values: CDR1 SGHNT, CDR2 YYREEE (reference sequence). Trimming removed 4 bases from V and 3 bases from J; junction bases left unmatched: 7. The CDR3 has 14 residues. The CDR3 sequence is CASSLVGGIYEQYF. CDR3 DNA sequence: TGTGCCAGCAGCCTGGTCGGGGGGATCTACGAGCAGTACTTC.

The chain links TRBV29-1 to TRBJ2-7; unclear D gene. Germline V lookup: CDR1 SQVTM, CDR2 ANQGSEA. This CDR3 region has 11 residues. Trimming took 4 bases from V and 1 from J, leaving 5 bases between them. CDR3 amino acids: CSVVDSYEQYF. CDR3 in DNA: TGCAGCGTTGTGGATTCCTACGAGCAGTACTTC.

This sequence joins TRBV29-1 and TRBJ1-2; TRBD1 is a possible D gene (5 bases). Germline CDR1 and CDR2: SQVTM and ANQGSEA. This CDR3 is 13 amino acids long. The CDR3 DNA reads TGCCGGCCGCAGGGACCCCGTAACTATGGCTACACCTTC. Protein product: CRPQGPRNYGYTF.

J is TRBJ2-7 and V is TRBV27, with TRBD2 identical over 12 bases. The germline V gene has CDR1 MNHEY and CDR2 SMNVEV (reference sequence). This CDR3 contains 13 residues. Unmatched junction bases numbered 2, after V lost 5 bases and J lost 6 bases. The chain's CDR3 is CASSLTSGSEQYF. The CDR3 DNA is TGTGCCAGCAGTCTGACTAGCGGGAGCGAGCAGTACTTC.

The J gene is TRBJ2-1, the V gene TRBV7-6, with D maybe TRBD1 (6 bases). The germline CDR1 and CDR2 sequences are SGHVS and FNYEAQ. The CDR3 covers 16 residues. With 2 bases removed from V and 0 bases from J, the gap between germline ends came to 11 bases. The CDR3 sequence: CASSLRAGDSYNEQFF. CDR3 bases: TGTGCCAGCAGCTTACGGGCAGGGGACTCCTACAATGAGCAGTTCTTC.

This rearrangement joins TRBV6-1 to TRBJ1-1, with a tentative D call TRBD1 (5 bases). Trimming left V 2 bases short and J 3 bases short, with 10 bases between. CDR1 and CDR2 from the germline V gene are MNHNS and SASEGT. The CDR3 loop spans 14 amino acids. In DNA, the CDR3 is TGTGCCAGCAGTGAACTAGGGGCGGACACTGAAGCTTTCTTT. It is translated as CASSELGADTEAFF.

The chain recombines TRBV7-9 with TRBJ2-3; maybe TRBD2 (6 bases). V was clipped by 5 bases and J by 3 bases, with 15 bases between them. Germline V gene sequence: CDR1 SEHNR, CDR2 FQNEAQ (reference sequence). The CDR3 totals 15 residues. The CDR3 DNA follows: TGTGCCAGCAGCCATAGCGGTTCTTCGACAGATACGCAGTATTTT. Its translation: CASSHSGSSTDTQYF.